The 17 T cell receptor beta chains below were found in one sample sequenced in a study of T-cell memory formation after mild COVID-19. One entry per CDR3 protein, called by TCRdb with MiXCR from the 5' RACE reads. The table has 470,000 or so distinct CDR3 sequences, about 23% seen once; the top ten hold around an eighth. The specimen was PBMCs or a T cell subset sorted from them (not recorded which). These receptors all stem from an adult woman who had mild COVID-19 (a few samples of this study predate the infection). Cell type and time point are not known.

This clonotype was observed a handful of times. The V call is TRBV5-6, the J call TRBJ1-6; 7 bases match TRBD1. The CDR3 consists of 15 residues. Trimming took 5 bases from V and 10 from J; bases not matched to a gene: 12. Germline lookup yields CDR1 SGHDT and CDR2 YYEEEE. The CDR3 sequence: CASSRTGLWRSPLHF. The CDR3 DNA reads as TGTGCCAGCAGTCGGACAGGCCTCTGGAGGTCACCCCTCCACTTT.

This clonotype was observed a handful of times. This rearrangement joins TRBV7-2 to TRBJ2-7, with 9 bases lining up with TRBD1. The length of the CDR3 is 14 residues. Trimming took 8 bases from V and 2 from J; bases not matched to a gene: 7. Germline CDR1 SGHTA, CDR2 FQGNSA. The CDR3 here is CASAGTGWPYEQYF. CDR3 DNA: TGTGCCAGCGCCGGGACAGGGTGGCCCTACGAGCAGTACTTC.

The gene calls are TRBV5-1 and TRBJ1-1, with no clear D. CDR1 and CDR2 (germline): SGHRS, YFSETQ. Trimming left V 0 bases short and J 10 bases short, with 10 bases between. This CDR3 spans 12 amino acids. This CDR3 reads CASSLEGKVAFF. Written as DNA, the CDR3 is TGCGCCAGCAGCTTGGAAGGGAAGGTAGCTTTCTTT.

This chain joins TRBV12-3 or TRBV12-4 and TRBJ2-2; D is undetermined. Trimming took 5 bases from V and 4 from J, leaving 8 bases between them. The CDR3 sequence is 13 residues long. In DNA form, the CDR3 reads TGTGCCAGCAGTGTTACACCCACCGGGGAGCTGTTTTTT. It translates to CASSVTPTGELFF.

The chain links TRBV3-1 to TRBJ2-1, with unresolved D. The CDR3 length is 16 residues. Germline CDR1 LGHDT, CDR2 YNNKEL (reference sequence). Trimming took off 0 bases at V and 6 bases at J, with 15 bases between the two ends. This CDR3 reads CASSQDVGSLPNEQFF. In DNA form, the CDR3 reads TGTGCCAGCAGCCAAGACGTGGGCAGCCTCCCCAATGAGCAGTTCTTC.

This clonotype was observed a handful of times. The DNA for the CDR3 is TGTGCCAGCGGCTCGTCACCGGGACTCGCCGGGGAGCTGTTTTTT. It specifies CASGSSPGLAGELFF. The V gene is TRBV5-5, the J gene TRBJ2-2; D possibly corresponds to TRBD2 (6 bases). Deletions cut 7 bases from V and 6 bases from J, with 19 bases between. The CDR3 spans 15 residues. Germline-derived CDR1 and CDR2 are SGHKS and YYEKEE (reference sequence).

This clonotype was detected many times. The genes are TRBV12-3 or TRBV12-4 and TRBJ2-2, with a possible D match to TRBD2 (6 bases). The CDR3 loop spans 12 amino acids. V lost 8 bases to trimming and J lost 6 bases, with 10 bases between them. This CDR3 is CASGGGAGELFF. The CDR3 coding sequence is TGTGCCAGCGGAGGCGGGGCCGGGGAGCTGTTTTTT.

This clonotype showed up just a few times. The chain couples TRBV2 to TRBJ2-3, with D uncertain. This CDR3 has 14 residues. Germline CDR1 is SNHLY and CDR2 is FYNNEI. Trimming took 2 bases from V and 1 from J, leaving 7 bases between them. Here the CDR3 DNA reads TGTGCCAGCAGTGAAAGTTACGGCACAGATACGCAGTATTTT. Translation gives CASSESYGTDTQYF.

The chain couples TRBV5-1 to TRBJ1-2, with D possibly matching TRBD1 (6 bases). Germline assignment: CDR1 SGHRS and CDR2 YFSETQ. V was clipped by 2 bases and J by 3 bases, with 20 bases between them. The CDR3 loop spans 17 amino acids. The CDR3 region has the DNA TGCGCCAGCAGCTTATCCGGGACCGGGGACAAAGACTATGGCTACACCTTC. Translated: CASSLSGTGDKDYGYTF.

The chain recombines TRBV6-5 with TRBJ1-1, with D perhaps TRBD1 (5 bases). CDR1 is MNHEY, CDR2 SVGAGI, per germline. This CDR3 has 14 amino acids. V lost 6 bases and J lost 1, with 12 bases in between. The CDR3 sequence: CASRTPGPNTEAFF. The DNA of the CDR3 is TGTGCCAGCAGAACGCCAGGGCCGAACACTGAAGCTTTCTTT.

This clonotype was observed at least ten times. J is TRBJ2-3 and V is TRBV4-1, with 13 bases identical to TRBD2. Germline V CDR1 and CDR2: MGHRA, YSYEKL. The CDR3 consists of 16 residues. V lost 4 bases and J lost 2; bases outside the gene matches: 3. The CDR3 DNA reads TGCGCCAGCAGCCCAGGGACTAGCGGGGTCACAGATACGCAGTATTTT. This gives the protein CASSPGTSGVTDTQYF.

V gene TRBV20-1 combines with J gene TRBJ2-7; 11 bases map to TRBD2. The CDR3 is 13 amino acids. Trimming removed 4 bases from V and 6 bases from J; junction bases left unmatched: 5. Germline V gene sequence: CDR1 DFQATT, CDR2 SNEGSKA (reference sequence). CDR3 DNA sequence: TGCAGTGCTAAACTAGCGGGGGCCCCCGAGCAGTACTTC. Amino acid sequence: CSAKLAGAPEQYF.

The V call is TRBV24-1, the J call TRBJ1-2; D is possibly TRBD1 (5 bases). In germline, CDR1 is KGHDR, CDR2 SFDVKD. The CDR3 length is 14 residues. Between the trimmed V and J ends, which lost 4 bases and 5 bases, there was a span of 13 bases. CDR3: CATSEPGRPYGYTF. As DNA, the CDR3 is TGTGCCACCAGTGAACCGGGACGGCCATATGGCTACACCTTC.

This clonotype was recorded a few times. The germline gene is not matched at one end of the junction; a read error may be the cause. This chain joins TRBV12-3 or TRBV12-4 and TRBJ1-2, with TRBD1 matching over 8 bases. This CDR3 region has 14 residues. CDR3 bases: TGTGCCAGCAGTCTTGGACAGGGCTACTACGGCTACACCTTC. Its translation: CASSLGQGYYGYTF.

J is TRBJ1-6 and V is TRBV19; TRBD1 might be the D (6 bases). Per the germline V gene, CDR1 is LNHDA and CDR2 is SQIVND (reference sequence). The CDR3 totals 14 residues. V shed 6 bases and J shed 7 bases, with 13 bases lying between them. The CDR3 DNA is TGTGCCAGTAGCCCCGGGACACTGAATTCACCCCTCCACTTT. Translating it yields CASSPGTLNSPLHF.

The chain is built from TRBV5-1 and TRBJ2-5; TRBD2 might be the D (5 bases). This CDR3 contains 15 residues. In germline, CDR1 is SGHRS, CDR2 YFSETQ. V was pared by 6 bases and J by 4 bases, with 19 bases between. The CDR3 DNA sequence: TGCGCCAGCACCTGGTTCGGGCCAGGAGGAGAGACCCAGTACTTC. Amino acids: CASTWFGPGGETQYF.

This clonotype was counted many times. CDR3 sequence (DNA): TGTGCCAGCAGTTACGCCAGAAAATCCGGGACTAGCGGGCAAGAGACCCAGTACTTC. Protein sequence: CASSYARKSGTSGQETQYF. This chain joins TRBV6-2 or TRBV6-3 and TRBJ2-5, with 12 bases fitting TRBD2. The germline gives CDR1 MNHEY, CDR2 SVGEGT. With 2 bases clipped from V and 2 bases from J, the junction kept 12 bases outside the gene matches. The CDR3 extends over 19 amino acids.